This TCR beta chain was captured in a study of monozygotic twins with inflammatory bowel disease. The CDR3 extends over 15 amino acids. Germline-derived CDR1 and CDR2 are SGHDN and FVKESK. TCRdb reworked the 5' RACE reads into one entry per CDR3 protein, no DNA. This sample's clone table lists around 400,000 distinct CDR3 sequences. Sequencing input: blood. The rearrangement uses TRBV14 and TRBJ2-1. The origin of this receptor is a human donor with ulcerative colitis or Crohn's disease, or a healthy co-twin of an affected twin (not recorded which). The CDR3 loop is CASSQTRIYSDEQFF.